This passage covers 3 T cell receptor beta chains from one sample sequenced in a study of beta chain features in type 1 diabetes. Study-wide points: Among patients with Type 1 diabetes, TCRB CDR3s were moderately but significantly shorter in every one of the four CD4+ subsets.

Expressed TCRB transcripts were sequenced after all isolated RNA was converted to cDNA. The table came from immunoSEQ multiplex PCR; TCRdb's copy has only in-frame clones and leaves some out. The sample lists approximately 140,000 clones; approximately 10% were seen once. Their antigen targets remain unknown. The sequencing sample was made of central memory CD4+ T cells from blood. Source of these receptors: a man between 25 and 39 years old with type 1 diabetes.

This clone was counted only a few times. The CDR3 DNA is TGTGCCAGTAGTTCCACAAGAAACGGGGAGCTGTTTTTT. Translation gives CASSSTRNGELFF. The J gene is TRBJ2-2, the V gene TRBV19; D not resolved. Germline V gene sequence: CDR1 LNHDA, CDR2 SQIVND (reference sequence). Trimming took off 5 bases at V and 7 bases at J, with 11 bases between the two ends. This CDR3 region has 13 residues.

This clone came up a few times. CDR3 nucleotide sequence: TGCGCCAGCAGCTTGGGATGGGGCGAGACCCAGTACTTC. Translation: CASSLGWGETQYF. This rearrangement joins TRBV5-1 to TRBJ2-5, with D tentatively TRBD1 (5 bases). This CDR3 is built from 13 residues. The germline V and J ends were trimmed by 0 bases and 5 bases, with 8 bases remaining between them. CDR1 and CDR2 from the germline V gene are SGHRS and YFSETQ. Using reference TRBV5-1 and TRBJ2-5 for the parts outside the CDR3, the full variable domain is KAGVTQTPRYLIKTRGQQVTLSCSPISGHRSVSWYQQTPGQGLQFLFEYFSETQRNKGNFPGRFSGRQFSNSRSEMNVSTLELGDSALYLCASSLGWGETQYFGPGTRLLVL.

This chain connects TRBV30 to TRBJ1-3; D unclear. The V gene's germline CDR1 is GTSNPN and CDR2 SVGIG (reference sequence). Trimming pared 0 bases from V and 4 bases from J, leaving 7 bases between. The CDR3 is 13 amino acids. In DNA form, the CDR3 reads TGTGCCTGGAGTGTGGGAGACGGAAACACCATATATTTT. Translating gives CAWSVGDGNTIYF. The full variable domain, completed using reference TRBV30 and TRBJ1-3, is SQTIHQWPATLVQPVGSPLSLECTVEGTSNPNLYWYRQAAGRGLQLLFYSVGIGQISSEVPQNLSASRPQDRQFILSSKKLLLSDSGFYLCAWSVGDGNTIYFGEGSWLTVV.